This entry is about one TCR beta chain. Germline V CDR1 and CDR2: MNHEY, SVGAGI. The CDR3 consists of 12 residues. J gave up 3 bases and V 10 bases, and 6 bases lay outside the gene matches. An immunoSEQ assay, version v3.0, was performed at survey level. Sequencing was performed with immunoSEQ multiplex PCR; in TCRdb, only in-frame clones are kept and a portion is missing. The sample carries more than 35,000 clones, roughly 96% recorded once. This entry belongs to a study of long-term antiretroviral therapy in people with HIV. V is TRBV6-5 and J is TRBJ2-7, with 7 bases identical to TRBD1. Specimen: unsorted PBMCs, collected 3.7 years after starting antiretroviral therapy. This TCR was sampled from a woman between 45 and 60 years old with HIV. The CDR3 coding sequence is TGTGCCACCAGGGGACAGCTCTACGAGCAGTACTTC. Translated: CATRGQLYEQYF.